This TCR beta chain derives from a study of shared clonotypes between healthy human individuals. V lost 0 bases, J lost 2 bases, and 6 bases stayed unmatched. This CDR3 is built from 16 residues. Germline CDR1 is SGHNT and CDR2 is YYREEE (reference sequence). Investigators divided CD4+ cells into CD45RA+ naive and CD45RA-negative memory subsets. Libraries were prepared by immunoSEQ multiplex PCR; TCRdb keeps only in-frame clonotypes and omits some of them. This table has just over 2,000,000 clones, 85% to 95% appearing once. The specimen sequenced was naive CD4+ T cells sorted from blood. The subset denotes: CD45RA+ positively selected. V usage is TRBV5-4 and J usage is TRBJ2-7; 9 positions match TRBD1. This TCR was sampled from a man aged 18 to 29 in good health. The CDR3 loop is CASSLAGTGIPYEQYF. DNA for the CDR3: TGTGCCAGCAGCTTGGCCGGGACAGGGATACCCTACGAGCAGTACTTC.